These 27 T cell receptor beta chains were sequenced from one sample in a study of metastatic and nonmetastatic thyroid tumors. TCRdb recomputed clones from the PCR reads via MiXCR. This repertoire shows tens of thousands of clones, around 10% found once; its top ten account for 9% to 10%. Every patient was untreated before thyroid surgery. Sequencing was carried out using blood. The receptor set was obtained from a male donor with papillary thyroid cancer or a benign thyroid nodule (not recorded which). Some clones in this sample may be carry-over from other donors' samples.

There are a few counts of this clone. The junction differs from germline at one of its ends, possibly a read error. In DNA, the CDR3 is TGTGTCAGCAGCCCTGGGGACAGGCTTAACACTGAAGCTTTCTTT. Translation gives CVSSPGDRLNTEAFF. This chain joins TRBV28 and TRBJ1-1; 8 bases match TRBD1. This CDR3 is 15 amino acids long. Per the germline V gene, CDR1 is MDHEN and CDR2 is SYDVKM.

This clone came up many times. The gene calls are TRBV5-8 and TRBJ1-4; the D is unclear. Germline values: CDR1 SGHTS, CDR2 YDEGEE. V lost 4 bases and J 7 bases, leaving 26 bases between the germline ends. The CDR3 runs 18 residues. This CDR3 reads CASSPSGRSASEREKLFF. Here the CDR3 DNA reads TGTGCCAGCAGCCCCTCGGGCAGGTCCGCGTCTGAACGTGAAAAACTGTTTTTT.

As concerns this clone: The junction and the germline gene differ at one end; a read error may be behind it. The CDR3 spells CASRAGMATYEQCF. CDR3 DNA: TGTGCCAGTAGAGCCGGGATGGCTACCTACGAGCAGTGCTTC. The genes are TRBV19 and TRBJ2-7; D possibly corresponds to TRBD2 (5 bases). Germline CDR1 is LNHDA and CDR2 is SQIVND (reference sequence). The CDR3 spans 14 residues.

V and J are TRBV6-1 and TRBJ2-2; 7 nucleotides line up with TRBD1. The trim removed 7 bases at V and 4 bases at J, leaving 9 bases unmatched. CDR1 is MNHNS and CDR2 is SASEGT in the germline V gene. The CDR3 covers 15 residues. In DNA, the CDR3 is TGTGCCAGCATCAACAGGGGTCTGAGCACCGGGGAGCTGTTTTTT. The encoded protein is CASINRGLSTGELFF.

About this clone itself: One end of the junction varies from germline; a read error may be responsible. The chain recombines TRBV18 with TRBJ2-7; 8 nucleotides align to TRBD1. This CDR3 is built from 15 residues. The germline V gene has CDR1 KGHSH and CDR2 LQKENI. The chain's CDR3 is CASSPPGQAPYDQYF. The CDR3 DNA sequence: TGTGCCAGCTCACCACCGGGACAGGCCCCCTACGATCAGTACTTC.

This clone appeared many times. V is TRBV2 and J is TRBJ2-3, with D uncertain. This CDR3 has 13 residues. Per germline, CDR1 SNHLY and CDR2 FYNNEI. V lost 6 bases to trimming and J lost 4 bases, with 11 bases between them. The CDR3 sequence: CASSTLLPDTQYF. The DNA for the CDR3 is TGTGCCAGCAGCACCTTATTGCCAGATACGCAGTATTTT.

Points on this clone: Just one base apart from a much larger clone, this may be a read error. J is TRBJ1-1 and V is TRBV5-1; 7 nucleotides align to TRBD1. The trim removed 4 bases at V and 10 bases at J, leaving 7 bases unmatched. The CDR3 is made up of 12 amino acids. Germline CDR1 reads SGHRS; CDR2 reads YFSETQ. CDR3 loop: CASSPGQYGAFF. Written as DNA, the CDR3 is TGCGCCAGCAGCCCGGGACAGTATGGAGCTTTCTTT.

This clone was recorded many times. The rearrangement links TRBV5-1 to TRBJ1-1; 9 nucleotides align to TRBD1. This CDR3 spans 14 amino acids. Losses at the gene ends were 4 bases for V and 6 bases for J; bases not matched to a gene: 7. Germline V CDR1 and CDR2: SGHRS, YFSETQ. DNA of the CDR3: TGCGCCAGCAGCCCATACCGACAGGGGGCTGAAGCTTTCTTT. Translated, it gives CASSPYRQGAEAFF.

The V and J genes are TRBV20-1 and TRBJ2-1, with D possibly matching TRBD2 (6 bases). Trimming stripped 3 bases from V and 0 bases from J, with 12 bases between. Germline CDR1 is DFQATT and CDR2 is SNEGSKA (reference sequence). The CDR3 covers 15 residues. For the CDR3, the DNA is TGCAGTGCTAGTGGGGCGGAGGGCTCCTACAATGAGCAGTTCTTC. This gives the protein CSASGAEGSYNEQFF.

CDR3 sequence: CAWSVGTGLSFQPQHF. The CDR3 DNA reads TGTGCCTGGAGTGTTGGGACAGGGCTTTCTTTTCAGCCCCAGCATTTT. The rearrangement links TRBV30 to TRBJ1-5; 9 positions agree with TRBD1. Per germline, CDR1 GTSNPN and CDR2 SVGIG (reference sequence). This CDR3 has 16 residues. The V segment lost 0 bases and the J segment 6 bases; nucleotides outside the gene matches: 9.

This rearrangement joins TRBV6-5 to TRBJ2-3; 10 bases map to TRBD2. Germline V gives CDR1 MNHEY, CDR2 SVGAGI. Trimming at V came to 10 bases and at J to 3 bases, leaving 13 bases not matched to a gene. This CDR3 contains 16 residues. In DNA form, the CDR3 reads TGTGCCAACATTCCTCAGTCTAGCGGGAGTACAGATACGCAGTATTTT. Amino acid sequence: CANIPQSSGSTDTQYF.

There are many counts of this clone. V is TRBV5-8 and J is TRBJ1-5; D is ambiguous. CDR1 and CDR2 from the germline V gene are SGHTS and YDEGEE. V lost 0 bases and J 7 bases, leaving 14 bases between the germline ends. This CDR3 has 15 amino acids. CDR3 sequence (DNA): TGTGCCAGCAGCTTGGGACCCTCCGGACGACAGCCCCAGCATTTT. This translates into CASSLGPSGRQPQHF.

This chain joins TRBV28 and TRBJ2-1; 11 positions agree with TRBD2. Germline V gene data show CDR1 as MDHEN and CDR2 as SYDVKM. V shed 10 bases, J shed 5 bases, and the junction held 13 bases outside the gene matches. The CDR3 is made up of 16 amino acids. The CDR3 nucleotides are TGTGCCACCAGGCTGACTAGCGGGATGCGGGACAATGAGCAGTTCTTC. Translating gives CATRLTSGMRDNEQFF.

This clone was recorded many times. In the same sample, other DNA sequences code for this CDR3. The chain's CDR3 is CASSQDSTYEQYF. The CDR3 DNA sequence: TGTGCCAGCAGCCAAGATTCTACCTACGAGCAGTACTTC. The chain joins TRBV4-2 to TRBJ2-7; D gene uncertain. The germline V gene has CDR1 LGHNA and CDR2 YNFKEQ. The CDR3 length is 13 residues. With 0 bases removed from V and 2 bases from J, the gap between germline ends came to 5 bases.

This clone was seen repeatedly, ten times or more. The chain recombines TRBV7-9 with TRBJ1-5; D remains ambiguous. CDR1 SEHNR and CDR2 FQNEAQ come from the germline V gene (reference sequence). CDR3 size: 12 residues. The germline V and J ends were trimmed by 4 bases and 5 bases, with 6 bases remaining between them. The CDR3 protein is CASSSGDQPQHF. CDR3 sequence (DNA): TGTGCCAGCAGCTCCGGGGATCAGCCCCAGCATTTT.

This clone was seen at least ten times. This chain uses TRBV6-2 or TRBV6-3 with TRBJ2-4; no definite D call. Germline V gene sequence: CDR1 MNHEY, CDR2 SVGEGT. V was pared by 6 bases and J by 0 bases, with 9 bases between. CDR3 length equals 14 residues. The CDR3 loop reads CASRPALAKNIQYF. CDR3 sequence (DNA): TGTGCCAGCAGGCCCGCTCTAGCCAAAAACATTCAGTACTTC.

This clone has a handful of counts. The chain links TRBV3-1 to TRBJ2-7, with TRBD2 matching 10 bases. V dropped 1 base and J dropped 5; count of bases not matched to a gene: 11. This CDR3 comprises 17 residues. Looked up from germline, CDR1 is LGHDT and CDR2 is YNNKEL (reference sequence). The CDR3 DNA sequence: TGTGCCAGCAGCCAAGGCCGCCTCAGCGGGAGGGCTGACGAGCAGTACTTC. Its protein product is CASSQGRLSGRADEQYF.

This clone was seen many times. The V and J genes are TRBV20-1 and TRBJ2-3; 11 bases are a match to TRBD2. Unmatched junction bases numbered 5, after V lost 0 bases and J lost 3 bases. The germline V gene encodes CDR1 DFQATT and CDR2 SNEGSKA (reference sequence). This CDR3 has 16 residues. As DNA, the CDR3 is TGCAGTGCTAGAGATCCTGCTAGCGGGAGGACAGATACGCAGTATTTT. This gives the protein CSARDPASGRTDTQYF.

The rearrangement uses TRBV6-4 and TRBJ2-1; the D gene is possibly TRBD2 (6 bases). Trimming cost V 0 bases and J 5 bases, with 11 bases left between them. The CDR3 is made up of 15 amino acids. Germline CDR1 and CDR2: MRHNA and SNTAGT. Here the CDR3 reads CASSDSAGSHNEQFF. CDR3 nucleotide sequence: TGTGCCAGCAGTGACTCAGCGGGCTCACACAATGAGCAGTTCTTC.

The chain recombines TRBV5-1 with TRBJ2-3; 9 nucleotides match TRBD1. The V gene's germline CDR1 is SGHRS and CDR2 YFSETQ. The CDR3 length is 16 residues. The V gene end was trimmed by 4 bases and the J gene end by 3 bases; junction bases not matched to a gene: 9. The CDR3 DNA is TGCGCCAGCAGCGTGGAACAGGGGGCGCGGACAGATACGCAGTATTTT. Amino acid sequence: CASSVEQGARTDTQYF.

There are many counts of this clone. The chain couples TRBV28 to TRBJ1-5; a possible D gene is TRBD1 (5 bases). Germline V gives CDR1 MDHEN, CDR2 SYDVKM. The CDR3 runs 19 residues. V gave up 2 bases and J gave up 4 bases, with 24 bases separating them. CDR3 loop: CASSLALLQGRGTNQPQHF. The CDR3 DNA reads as TGTGCCAGCAGTTTAGCGTTGTTGCAGGGAAGGGGAACTAATCAGCCCCAGCATTTT.

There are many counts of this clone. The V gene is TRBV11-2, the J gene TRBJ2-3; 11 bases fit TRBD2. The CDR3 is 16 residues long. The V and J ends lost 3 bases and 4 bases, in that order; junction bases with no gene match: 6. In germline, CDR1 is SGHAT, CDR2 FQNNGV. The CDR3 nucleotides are TGTGCCAGCAGCTTTCTGAGTAGCGGGAGGGCAGATACGCAGTATTTT. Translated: CASSFLSSGRADTQYF.

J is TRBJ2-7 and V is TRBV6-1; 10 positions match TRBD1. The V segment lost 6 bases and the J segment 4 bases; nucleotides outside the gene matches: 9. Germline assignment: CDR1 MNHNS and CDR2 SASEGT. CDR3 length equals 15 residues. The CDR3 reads CASRKTGGSMYEQYF. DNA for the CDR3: TGTGCCAGCAGAAAGACAGGGGGCAGTATGTACGAGCAGTACTTC.

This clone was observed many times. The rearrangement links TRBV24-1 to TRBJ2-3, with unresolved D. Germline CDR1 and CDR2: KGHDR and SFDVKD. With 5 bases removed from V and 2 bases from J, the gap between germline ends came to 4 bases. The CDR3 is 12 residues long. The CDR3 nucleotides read TGTGCCACCAGTGGGACCACAGATACGCAGTATTTT. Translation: CATSGTTDTQYF.

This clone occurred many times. The CDR3 sequence is CASSLTSGTNEQFF. CDR3 in DNA: TGTGCCAGCAGTTTGACTAGCGGGACCAATGAGCAGTTCTTC. The chain carries TRBV12-3 or TRBV12-4 and TRBJ2-1, with 11 nucleotides matching TRBD2. Unmatched junction bases numbered 1, after V lost 3 bases and J lost 6 bases. The CDR3 has 14 amino acids.

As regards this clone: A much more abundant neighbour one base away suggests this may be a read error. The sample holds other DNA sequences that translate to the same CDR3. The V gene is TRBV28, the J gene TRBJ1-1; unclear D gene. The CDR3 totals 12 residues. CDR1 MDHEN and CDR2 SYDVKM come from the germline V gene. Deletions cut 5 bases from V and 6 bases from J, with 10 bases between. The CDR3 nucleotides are TGTGCCAGCAGTACTGACCGCTCTGAAGCTTTCTTT. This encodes CASSTDRSEAFF. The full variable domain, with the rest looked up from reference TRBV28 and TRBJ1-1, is DVKVTQSSRYLVKRTGEKVFLECVQDMDHENMFWYRQDPGLGLRLIYFSYDVKMKEKGDIPEGYSVSREKKERFSLILESASTNQTSMYLCASSTDRSEAFFGQGTRLTVV.

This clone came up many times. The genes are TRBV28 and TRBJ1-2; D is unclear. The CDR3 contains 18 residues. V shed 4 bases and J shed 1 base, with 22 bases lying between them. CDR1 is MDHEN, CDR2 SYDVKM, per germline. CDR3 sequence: CASSSLPPWTGNNYGYTF. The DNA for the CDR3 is TGTGCCAGCAGTTCTTTACCCCCCTGGACGGGGAATAACTATGGCTACACCTTC.